The 13 T cell receptor beta chains reported below all come from one sample, sequenced in a study of T cells in Graves' hyperthyroidism and ophthalmopathy. Using RNA transcripts as the source, TCR beta CDR3 regions were amplified. The HTBI primer set was used in a first-round RT-PCR of the TCR CDR3. Using its own MiXCR run on the multiplex PCR reads, TCRdb lists one record per CDR3 protein. Of under 650,000 distinct CDR3 sequences detected, roughly 15% appear once; the ten largest clones hold around 4%. The specimen sequenced was blood. All receptors come from a woman in her thirties with Graves' hyperthyroidism.

In this sample, this clonotype turned up many times. The chain combines TRBV11-1 with TRBJ2-1; 8 bases are a match to TRBD2. The CDR3 contains 17 residues. Germline V CDR1 and CDR2: SGHAT, FQDESV (reference sequence). J gave up 3 bases and V 5 bases, and 12 bases lay outside the gene matches. Here the CDR3 DNA reads TGTGCCAGCAGCACCGAGACTAGCGCTTATTTCTACAATGAGCAGTTCTTC. Translated, it gives CASSTETSAYFYNEQFF.

J is TRBJ2-1 and V is TRBV6-1, with D possibly TRBD2 on 6 matching bases. This CDR3 spans 14 amino acids. Germline CDR1 is MNHNS and CDR2 is SASEGT. V lost 3 bases to trimming and J lost 3 bases, with 9 bases between them. The CDR3 region has the DNA TGTGCCAGCAGTGACGGGAGCCACTACAATGAGCAGTTCTTC. As protein: CASSDGSHYNEQFF.

Many counts were recorded for this clonotype. The chain employs TRBV6-1 and TRBJ1-1; the D is unclear. The V gene's germline CDR1 is MNHNS and CDR2 SASEGT. The CDR3 spans 13 residues. Trimming cost V 5 bases and J 6 bases, with 13 bases left between them. This CDR3 reads CASSTPSLAEAFF. The CDR3 DNA reads TGTGCCAGCAGTACCCCCTCGTTGGCTGAAGCTTTCTTT.

This clonotype occurred many times. This CDR3 reads CASTLAGGTETQYF. In nucleotides, the CDR3 is TGTGCCAGCACCCTTGCCGGGGGGACGGAGACCCAGTACTTC. V usage is TRBV7-9 and J usage is TRBJ2-5; 7 nucleotides align to TRBD2. V shed 7 bases and J 5 bases; nucleotides not matched to a gene: 10. Germline V gives CDR1 SEHNR, CDR2 FQNEAQ (reference sequence). The CDR3 is 14 residues long.

This clonotype was detected many times. This chain joins TRBV27 and TRBJ1-2, with no clear D. This CDR3 spans 13 amino acids. Germline V gives CDR1 MNHEY, CDR2 SMNVEV (reference sequence). Trimming pared 6 bases from V and 1 base from J, leaving 9 bases between. The chain's CDR3 is CASRQQLNYGYTF. As DNA, the CDR3 is TGTGCCAGCAGACAACAACTTAACTATGGCTACACCTTC.

This clonotype occurred many times. This rearrangement joins TRBV7-8 to TRBJ2-3; 16 bases match TRBD2. CDR3 length equals 18 residues. V was clipped by 4 bases and J by 4 bases; unmatched bases: 8. Germline assignment: CDR1 SGHVS and CDR2 FQNEAQ. The CDR3 region has the DNA TGTGCCAGCAGCTCATTCGGGACTAGCGGGAGGGCCGCAGATACGCAGTATTTT. It translates to CASSSFGTSGRAADTQYF.

This clonotype has a count of ten or more. The V call is TRBV9, the J call TRBJ1-1; tentative D call: TRBD1 (5 bases). The CDR3 is made up of 14 amino acids. Looked up from germline, CDR1 is SGDLS and CDR2 is YYNGEE. Deletions cut 0 bases from V and 3 bases from J, with 9 bases between. The CDR3 here is CASSVAGRDTEAFF. Written as DNA, the CDR3 is TGTGCCAGCAGCGTAGCAGGGCGGGACACTGAAGCTTTCTTT.

This clonotype was seen ten or more times. V and J are TRBV2 and TRBJ2-2; no reliable D call. Germline CDR1 SNHLY, CDR2 FYNNEI. The CDR3 consists of 12 residues. With 8 bases removed from V and 5 bases from J, the gap between germline ends came to 9 bases. CDR3: CASLGPTGELFF. DNA of the CDR3: TGTGCCAGCCTTGGGCCGACCGGGGAGCTGTTTTTT.

This clonotype was found many times. The CDR3 spells CASRQADYEQYF. CDR3 sequence (DNA): TGTGCCAGCAGGCAAGCAGACTACGAGCAGTACTTC. The genes are TRBV6-2 or TRBV6-3 and TRBJ2-7; D is unclear. V was shortened by 6 bases and J by 3 bases, with 9 bases between the two germline ends. Looked up from germline, CDR1 is MNHEY and CDR2 is SVGEGT. CDR3 length: 12 amino acids.

V is TRBV6-1 and J is TRBJ1-2; TRBD1 matches at 7 bases. The CDR3 consists of 15 residues. Germline V CDR1 and CDR2: MNHNS, SASEGT. The J segment lost 6 bases and the V segment lost 8 bases, leaving 15 bases of the junction unmatched. The CDR3 sequence is CASVHTWDSPDGYTF. CDR3 coding DNA: TGTGCCAGCGTGCACACCTGGGACAGTCCGGATGGCTACACCTTC.

This clonotype showed up just a few times. V and J are TRBV28 and TRBJ2-7, with 10 bases matching TRBD2. J was trimmed by 7 bases and V by 7 bases; bases with no gene match: 10. The CDR3 totals 14 residues. The germline gives CDR1 MDHEN, CDR2 SYDVKM. This chain's CDR3 is CASKAGAGGWEQYF. DNA for the CDR3: TGTGCCAGCAAGGCAGGAGCGGGAGGGTGGGAGCAGTACTTC.

This clonotype was seen ten or more times. V usage is TRBV28 and J usage is TRBJ2-7; possibly TRBD1 for D (5 bases). Germline V CDR1 and CDR2: MDHEN, SYDVKM. The CDR3 has 15 amino acids. The ends were cut back, 5 bases at V and 0 bases at J, with 14 bases in the middle. The chain's CDR3 is CASSGARQPSYEQYF. In nucleotides, the CDR3 is TGTGCCAGCAGTGGGGCGCGACAGCCCTCCTACGAGCAGTACTTC.

The chain links TRBV7-9 to TRBJ2-1; D unresolved. Germline-derived CDR1 and CDR2 are SEHNR and FQNEAQ (reference sequence). V lost 4 bases to trimming and J lost 5 bases, with 18 bases between them. The CDR3 length is 16 residues. Here the CDR3 DNA reads TGTGCCAGCAGCTCGTCAGAAAATCTAGGAAACAATGAGCAGTTCTTC. Its translation is CASSSSENLGNNEQFF.